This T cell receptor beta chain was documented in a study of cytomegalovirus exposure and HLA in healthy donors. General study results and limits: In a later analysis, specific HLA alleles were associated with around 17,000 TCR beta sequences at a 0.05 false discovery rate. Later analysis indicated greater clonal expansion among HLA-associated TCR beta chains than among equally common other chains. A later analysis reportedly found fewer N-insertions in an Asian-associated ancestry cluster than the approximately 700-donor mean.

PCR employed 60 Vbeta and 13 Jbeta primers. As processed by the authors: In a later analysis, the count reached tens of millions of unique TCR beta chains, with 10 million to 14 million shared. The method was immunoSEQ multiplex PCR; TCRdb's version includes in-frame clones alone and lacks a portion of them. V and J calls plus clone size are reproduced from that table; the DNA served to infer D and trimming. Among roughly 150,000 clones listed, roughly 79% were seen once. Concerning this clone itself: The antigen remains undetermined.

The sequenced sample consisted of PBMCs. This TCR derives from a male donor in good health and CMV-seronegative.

In DNA, the CDR3 is TGTGCCAGCAGTGCCGTGGGACTAGTCCAAGAGACCCAGTACTTC. Its translation: CASSAVGLVQETQYF. The chain has TRBV2 and TRBJ2-5; 8 nucleotides match TRBD2. After removal of 4 bases from V and 1 base from J, the junction contained 5 bases not matched to a gene. The V gene's germline CDR1 is SNHLY and CDR2 FYNNEI. The CDR3 is 15 amino acids.